Below are 14 T cell receptor beta chains sequenced from a single sample in a study of blood T cell repertoires in COVID-19. Repertoires were generated with immunoSEQ multiplex PCR, while TCRdb's copy carries only in-frame clones and drops some. The top ten hold 3% to 4% of the sample, which has about 220,000 clones, under 90% seen once. Sequenced: peripheral blood. These TCRs come from a woman of 80 years or more with acute or convalescent COVID-19.

The chain carries TRBV9 and TRBJ2-2; 8 nucleotides align to TRBD1. Germline V gene data show CDR1 as SGDLS and CDR2 as YYNGEE. CDR3 length: 16 residues. V lost 7 bases to trimming and J lost 1 base; unmatched junction nucleotides: 9. CDR3 region: CASDRPGTGNTGELFF. The CDR3 bases are TGTGCCAGCGACCGCCCCGGGACAGGGAACACCGGGGAGCTGTTTTTT.

The chain has TRBV7-3 and TRBJ2-2; 10 bases are a match to TRBD1. The junction had 9 bases not matched to a gene; V was cut back by 6 bases and J by 11 bases. In germline, CDR1 is SGHTA, CDR2 FQGTGA. The CDR3 is 14 residues long. CDR3 amino acids: CASSIRQGASELFF. The CDR3 coding sequence is TGTGCCAGCAGTATCCGACAGGGGGCGAGTGAGCTGTTTTTT.

The chain joins TRBV25-1 to TRBJ1-1; D is unresolved. V was cut by 3 bases and J by 1 base, with 12 bases left in between. CDR1 MGHDK and CDR2 SYGVNS come from the germline V gene. The CDR3 has 15 amino acids. CDR3 amino acids: CASSEARMPNTEAFF. CDR3 nucleotides: TGTGCCAGCAGTGAGGCTAGAATGCCGAACACTGAAGCTTTCTTT. Full variable domain (outside the CDR3, taken from reference TRBV25-1 and TRBJ1-1): EADIYQTPRYLVIGTGKKITLECSQTMGHDKMYWYQQDPGMELHLIHYSYGVNSTEKGDLSSESTVSRIRTEHFPLTLESARPSHTSQYLCASSEARMPNTEAFFGQGTRLTVV.

V gene TRBV4-1 combines with J gene TRBJ1-2; 7 nucleotides line up with TRBD1. CDR3 size: 15 residues. J was trimmed by 4 bases and V by 3 bases; bases with no gene match: 8. CDR1 is MGHRA, CDR2 YSYEKL, per germline. The CDR3 DNA follows: TGCGCCAGCAGCCATGCGACAGGGACCTCCTATGGCTACACCTTC. This sequence encodes CASSHATGTSYGYTF.

The rearrangement joins TRBV7-2 to TRBJ1-4, with TRBD1 as a possible D gene (6 bases). There are 15 residues in the CDR3. The V gene's germline CDR1 is SGHTA and CDR2 FQGNSA. Trimming cost V 2 bases and J 8 bases, with 15 bases left between them. CDR3 in amino acids: CASSLQGLAEEKLFF. CDR3 in DNA: TGTGCCAGCAGCTTACAGGGGTTGGCCGAGGAAAAACTGTTTTTT.

This clone was found once. CDR3 sequence (DNA): TGTGCCAGCATCCGCTGGGCGGGTACTGAAGCTTTCTTT. It encodes CASIRWAGTEAFF. This chain uses TRBV12-3 or TRBV12-4 with TRBJ1-1; D is uncertain. The CDR3 loop spans 13 amino acids. The V end lost 7 bases, the J end lost 5 bases, and 14 bases lay between the germline ends.

This clone has more than one count but fewer than ten. V and J are TRBV19 and TRBJ1-4; 8 bases map to TRBD1. CDR3 size: 15 residues. J was trimmed by 8 bases and V by 1 base; bases with no gene match: 6. Germline V lookup: CDR1 LNHDA, CDR2 SQIVND (reference sequence). CDR3 region: CASSIVGTGNEKLFF. The CDR3 nucleotides are TGTGCCAGTAGTATAGTAGGGACAGGCAACGAAAAACTGTTTTTT. Full variable domain (outside the CDR3, taken from reference TRBV19 and TRBJ1-4): DGGITQSPKYLFRKEGQNVTLSCEQNLNHDAMYWYRQDPGQGLRLIYYSQIVNDFQKGDIAEGYSVSREKKESFPLTVTSAQKNPTAFYLCASSIVGTGNEKLFFGSGTQLSVL.

The chain couples TRBV9 to TRBJ2-5; the match to TRBD2 covers 9 bases. The germline V gene encodes CDR1 SGDLS and CDR2 YYNGEE. This CDR3 spans 14 amino acids. Trimming took 0 bases from V and 5 from J; bases not matched to a gene: 2. The CDR3 loop reads CASSVGGGVETQYF. Written as DNA, the CDR3 is TGTGCCAGCAGCGTAGGCGGGGGGGTGGAGACCCAGTACTTC. Variable domain in full (rest from reference TRBV9 and TRBJ2-5): DSGVTQTPKHLITATGQRVTLRCSPRSGDLSVYWYQQSLDQGLQFLIQYYNGEERAKGNILERFSAQQFPDLHSELNLSSLELGDSALYFCASSVGGGVETQYFGPGTRLLVL.

This clone was recorded a few times. V gene TRBV27 combines with J gene TRBJ2-1; 8 positions agree with TRBD2. The CDR3 has 15 residues. J gave up 9 bases and V 7 bases, and 14 bases lay outside the gene matches. The V gene's germline CDR1 is MNHEY and CDR2 SMNVEV (reference sequence). The DNA for the CDR3 is TGTGCCAGCACCTCGGGGGCGGGGGGTTTTTCTGAGCAGTTCTTC. It translates to CASTSGAGGFSEQFF.

This chain connects TRBV5-6 to TRBJ2-7; 8 bases map to TRBD2. Losses at the gene ends were 7 bases for V and 2 bases for J; bases not matched to a gene: 20. Germline V gene lookup returns CDR1 SGHDT and CDR2 YYEEEE. CDR3 length: 18 residues. The CDR3 is CASSEGPGGALIAYEQYF. CDR3 nucleotide sequence: TGTGCCAGCTCCGAAGGCCCCGGGGGGGCTTTAATCGCCTACGAGCAGTACTTC.

The rearrangement links TRBV28 to TRBJ1-1, with TRBD1 matching over 9 bases. CDR3 length: 14 amino acids. V was pared by 8 bases and J by 7 bases, with 11 bases of the junction left unmatched. Germline values: CDR1 MDHEN, CDR2 SYDVKM. For the CDR3, the DNA is TGTGCCAGCTCCGGGACAGGGACATTTCTTGAAGCTTTCTTT. It translates to CASSGTGTFLEAFF.

Concerning this clone: Other nucleotide sequences from this sample produce the same CDR3. CDR3 in amino acids: CASSLVRGNSPLHF. In nucleotides, the CDR3 is TGTGCCAGCAGCTTGGTTAGAGGGAATTCACCCCTCCACTTT. The chain links TRBV11-3 to TRBJ1-6; no reliable D call. The CDR3 is 14 residues long. V lost 3 bases to trimming and J lost 7 bases, with 10 bases between them. Germline V gives CDR1 SGHNT, CDR2 YENEEA.

The chain combines TRBV6-5 with TRBJ1-4; D is unclear. V was cut by 0 bases and J by 6 bases, with 11 bases left in between. Per the germline V gene, CDR1 is MNHEY and CDR2 is SVGAGI. The CDR3 sequence is 15 residues long. This chain's CDR3 is CASSYSGNPDEKLFF. CDR3 DNA: TGTGCCAGCAGTTACTCGGGCAACCCGGATGAAAAACTGTTTTTT.

This chain links TRBV10-3 with TRBJ2-1, with TRBD2 identical over 8 bases. Germline V CDR1 and CDR2: ENHRY, SYGVKD. This CDR3 comprises 17 residues. V shed 3 bases and J 7 bases; nucleotides not matched to a gene: 14. This chain's CDR3 is CAISDRESRGGVNEQFF. The CDR3 coding sequence is TGTGCCATCAGTGATAGGGAGTCACGGGGGGGCGTTAATGAGCAGTTCTTC.